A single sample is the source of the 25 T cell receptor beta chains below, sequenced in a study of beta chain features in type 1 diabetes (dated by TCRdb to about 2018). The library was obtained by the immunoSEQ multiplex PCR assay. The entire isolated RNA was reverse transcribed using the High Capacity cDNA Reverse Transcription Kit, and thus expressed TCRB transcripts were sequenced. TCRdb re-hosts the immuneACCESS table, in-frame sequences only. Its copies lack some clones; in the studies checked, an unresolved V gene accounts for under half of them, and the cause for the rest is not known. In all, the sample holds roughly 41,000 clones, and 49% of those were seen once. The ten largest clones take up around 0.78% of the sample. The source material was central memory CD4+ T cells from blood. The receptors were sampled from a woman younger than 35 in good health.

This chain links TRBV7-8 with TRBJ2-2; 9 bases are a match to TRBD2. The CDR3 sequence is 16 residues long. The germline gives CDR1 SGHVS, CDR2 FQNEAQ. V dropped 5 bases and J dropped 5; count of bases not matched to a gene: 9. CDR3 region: CASSPRLADSTGELFF. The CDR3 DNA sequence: TGTGCCAGCAGCCCGAGACTAGCGGACAGTACCGGGGAGCTGTTTTTT.

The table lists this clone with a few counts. DNA of the CDR3: TGCAGCGTTGACCGGAGAGGATCGGGAACTGAAGCTTTCTTT. This codes for CSVDRRGSGTEAFF. The chain links TRBV29-1 to TRBJ1-1; D remains unclear. The V gene lost 3 bases and the J gene lost 5 bases, with 16 bases spanning the gap. The germline V gene encodes CDR1 SQVTM and CDR2 ANQGSEA. The CDR3 sequence is 14 residues long.

The CDR3 reads CASSPTRAGNNEQFF. CDR3 coding DNA: TGTGCCAGCAGCCCGACTCGGGCGGGGAACAATGAGCAGTTCTTC. J is TRBJ2-1 and V is TRBV5-6; D is perhaps TRBD2 (6 bases). Trimming cost V 4 bases and J 5 bases, with 16 bases left between them. CDR3 length: 15 residues. Germline assignment: CDR1 SGHDT and CDR2 YYEEEE.

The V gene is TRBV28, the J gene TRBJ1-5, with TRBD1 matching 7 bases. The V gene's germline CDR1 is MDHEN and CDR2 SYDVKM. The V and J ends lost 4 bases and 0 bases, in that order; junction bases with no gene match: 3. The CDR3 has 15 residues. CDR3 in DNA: TGTGCCAGCAGTTGGGGACAGTCTAGCAATCAGCCCCAGCATTTT. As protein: CASSWGQSSNQPQHF.

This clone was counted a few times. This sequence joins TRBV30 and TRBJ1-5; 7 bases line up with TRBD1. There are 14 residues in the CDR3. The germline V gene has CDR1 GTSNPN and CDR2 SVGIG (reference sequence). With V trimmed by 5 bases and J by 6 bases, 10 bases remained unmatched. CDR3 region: CAWGQGVGGQPQHF. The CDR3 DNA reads TGTGCCTGGGGGCAGGGGGTAGGTGGTCAGCCCCAGCATTTT.

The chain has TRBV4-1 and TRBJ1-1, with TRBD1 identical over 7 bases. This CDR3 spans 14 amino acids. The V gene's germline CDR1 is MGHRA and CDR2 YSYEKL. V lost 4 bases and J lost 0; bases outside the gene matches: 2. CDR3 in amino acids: CASSRTGVNTEAFF. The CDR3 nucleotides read TGCGCCAGCAGCCGGACAGGAGTGAACACTGAAGCTTTCTTT.

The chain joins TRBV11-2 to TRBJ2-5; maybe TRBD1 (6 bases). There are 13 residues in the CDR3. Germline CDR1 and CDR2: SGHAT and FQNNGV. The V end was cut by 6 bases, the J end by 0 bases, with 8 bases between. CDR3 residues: CASSRTDQETQYF. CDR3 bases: TGTGCCAGCAGTAGGACAGACCAAGAGACCCAGTACTTC.

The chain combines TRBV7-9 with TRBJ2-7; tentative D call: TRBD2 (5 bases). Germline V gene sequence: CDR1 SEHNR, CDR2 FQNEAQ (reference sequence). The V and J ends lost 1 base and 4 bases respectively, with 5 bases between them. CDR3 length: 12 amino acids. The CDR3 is CASSLGRYEQYF. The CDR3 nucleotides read TGTGCCAGCAGCTTAGGGAGGTACGAGCAGTACTTC. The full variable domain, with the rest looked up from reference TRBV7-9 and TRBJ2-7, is DTGVSQNPRHKITKRGQNVTFRCDPISEHNRLYWYRQTLGQGPEFLTYFQNEAQLEKSRLLSDRFSAERPKGSFSTLEIQRTEQGDSAMYLCASSLGRYEQYFGPGTRLTVT.

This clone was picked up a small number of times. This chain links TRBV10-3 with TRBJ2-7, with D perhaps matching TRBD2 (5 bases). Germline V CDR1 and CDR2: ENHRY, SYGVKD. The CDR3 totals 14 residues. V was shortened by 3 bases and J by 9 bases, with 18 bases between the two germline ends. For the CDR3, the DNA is TGTGCCATCAGTGATCTAAGAGGGTTTTGGTGGCAGTACTTC. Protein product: CAISDLRGFWWQYF.

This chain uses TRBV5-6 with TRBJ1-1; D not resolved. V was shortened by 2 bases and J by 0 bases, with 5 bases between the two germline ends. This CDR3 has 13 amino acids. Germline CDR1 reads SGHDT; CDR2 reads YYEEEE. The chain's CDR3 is CASSFYVNTEAFF. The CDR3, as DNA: TGTGCCAGCAGCTTTTATGTGAACACTGAAGCTTTCTTT.

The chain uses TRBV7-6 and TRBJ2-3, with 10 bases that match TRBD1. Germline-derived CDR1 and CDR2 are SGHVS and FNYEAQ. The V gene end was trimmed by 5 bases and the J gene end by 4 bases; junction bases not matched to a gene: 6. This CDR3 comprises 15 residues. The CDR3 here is CASSRTGTGADTQYF. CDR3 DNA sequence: TGTGCCAGCAGCCGTACCGGGACAGGGGCAGATACGCAGTATTTT.

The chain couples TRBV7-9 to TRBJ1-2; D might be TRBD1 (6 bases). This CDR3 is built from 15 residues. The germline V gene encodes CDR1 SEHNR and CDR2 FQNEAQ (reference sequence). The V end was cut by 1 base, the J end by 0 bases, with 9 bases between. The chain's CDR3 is CASSLGDKSNYGYTF. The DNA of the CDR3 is TGTGCCAGCAGCTTAGGGGACAAGTCTAACTATGGCTACACCTTC.

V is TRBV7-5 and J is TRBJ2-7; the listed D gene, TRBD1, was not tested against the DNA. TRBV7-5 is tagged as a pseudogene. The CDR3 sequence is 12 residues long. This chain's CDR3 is CARSFRTGRRYF. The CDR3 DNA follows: TGTGCCAGAAGCTTTCGGACAGGGAGGCGGTACTTC.

CDR3 residues: CASSLDAAGYTF. The DNA for the CDR3 is TGCGCCAGCAGCTTGGACGCCGCGGGCTACACCTTC. This chain joins TRBV5-1 and TRBJ1-2, with unresolved D. This CDR3 region has 12 residues. Trimming pared 0 bases from V and 8 bases from J, leaving 8 bases between. Germline V CDR1 and CDR2: SGHRS, YFSETQ. Full variable domain (outside the CDR3, taken from reference TRBV5-1 and TRBJ1-2): KAGVTQTPRYLIKTRGQQVTLSCSPISGHRSVSWYQQTPGQGLQFLFEYFSETQRNKGNFPGRFSGRQFSNSRSEMNVSTLELGDSALYLCASSLDAAGYTFGSGTRLTVV.

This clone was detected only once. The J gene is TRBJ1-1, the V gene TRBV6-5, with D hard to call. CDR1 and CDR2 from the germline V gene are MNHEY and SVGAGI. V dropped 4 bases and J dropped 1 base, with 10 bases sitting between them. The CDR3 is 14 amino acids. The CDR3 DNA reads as TGTGCCAGCAGTTCCGGGATCCCGAACACTGAAGCTTTCTTT. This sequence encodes CASSSGIPNTEAFF.

The CDR3 loop reads CASNRGALGYTF. CDR3 coding DNA: TGTGCCAGCAATCGGGGGGCGCTTGGCTACACCTTC. V is TRBV11-2 and J is TRBJ1-2, with TRBD1 as a possible D gene (6 bases). Germline V gene lookup returns CDR1 SGHAT and CDR2 FQNNGV. This CDR3 has 12 amino acids. Trimming removed 7 bases at V and 7 bases at J, with 13 bases between.

CDR3 in DNA: TGTGCCAGCGGCAAACTAGCGGGGGGACAAGAGACCCAGTACTTC. It is translated as CASGKLAGGQETQYF. The chain employs TRBV5-6 and TRBJ2-5; 12 positions agree with TRBD2. This CDR3 contains 15 residues. Germline assignment: CDR1 SGHDT and CDR2 YYEEEE. The V and J ends lost 7 bases and 2 bases, in that order; junction bases with no gene match: 6.

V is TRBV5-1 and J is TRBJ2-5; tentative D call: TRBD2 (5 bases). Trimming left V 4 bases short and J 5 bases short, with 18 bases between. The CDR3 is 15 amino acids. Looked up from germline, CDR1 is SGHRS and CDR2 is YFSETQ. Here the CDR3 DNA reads TGCGCCAGCAGCCTTAGCGACGGGCGTGGGGAGACCCAGTACTTC. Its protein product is CASSLSDGRGETQYF.

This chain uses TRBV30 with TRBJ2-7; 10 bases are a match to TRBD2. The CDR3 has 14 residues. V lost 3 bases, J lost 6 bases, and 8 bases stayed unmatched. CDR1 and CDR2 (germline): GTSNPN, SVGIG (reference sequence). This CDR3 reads CAWSRLAGGLEQYF. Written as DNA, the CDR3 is TGTGCCTGGAGCCGCTTAGCGGGAGGTCTCGAGCAGTACTTC.

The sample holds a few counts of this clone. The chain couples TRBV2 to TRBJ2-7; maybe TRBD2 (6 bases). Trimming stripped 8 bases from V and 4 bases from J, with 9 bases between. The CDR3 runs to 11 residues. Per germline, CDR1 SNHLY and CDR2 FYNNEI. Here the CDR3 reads CASFGGYEQYF. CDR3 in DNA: TGTGCCAGCTTCGGGGGTTACGAGCAGTACTTC.

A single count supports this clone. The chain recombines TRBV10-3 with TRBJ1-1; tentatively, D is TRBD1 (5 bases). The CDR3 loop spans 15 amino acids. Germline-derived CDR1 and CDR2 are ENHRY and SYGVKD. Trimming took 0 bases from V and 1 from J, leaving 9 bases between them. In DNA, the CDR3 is TGTGCCATCAGTGAGTCGTTGGGGCAGAACACTGAAGCTTTCTTT. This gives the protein CAISESLGQNTEAFF.

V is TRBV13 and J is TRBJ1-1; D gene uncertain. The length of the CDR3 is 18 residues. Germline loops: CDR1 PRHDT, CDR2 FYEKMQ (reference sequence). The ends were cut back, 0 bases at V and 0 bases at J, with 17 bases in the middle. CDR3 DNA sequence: TGTGCCAGCAGCTTAGGCACAGTCCGAGTGATTATGAACACTGAAGCTTTCTTT. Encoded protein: CASSLGTVRVIMNTEAFF. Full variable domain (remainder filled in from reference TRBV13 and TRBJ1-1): AAGVIQSPRHLIKEKRETATLKCYPIPRHDTVYWYQQGPGQDPQFLISFYEKMQSDKGSIPDRFSAQQFSDYHSELNMSSLELGDSALYFCASSLGTVRVIMNTEAFFGQGTRLTVV.

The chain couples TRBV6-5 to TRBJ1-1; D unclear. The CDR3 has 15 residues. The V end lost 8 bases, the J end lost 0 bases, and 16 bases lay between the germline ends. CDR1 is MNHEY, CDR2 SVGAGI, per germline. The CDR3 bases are TGTGCCAGCGCCCCGACATCCCCAATGAACACTGAAGCTTTCTTT. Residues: CASAPTSPMNTEAFF.

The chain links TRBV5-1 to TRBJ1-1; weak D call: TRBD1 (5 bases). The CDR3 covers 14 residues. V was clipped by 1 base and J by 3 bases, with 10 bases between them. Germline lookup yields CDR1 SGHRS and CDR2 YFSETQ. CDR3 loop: CASSLMGTDTEAFF. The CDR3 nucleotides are TGCGCCAGCAGCTTGATGGGGACTGACACTGAAGCTTTCTTT.

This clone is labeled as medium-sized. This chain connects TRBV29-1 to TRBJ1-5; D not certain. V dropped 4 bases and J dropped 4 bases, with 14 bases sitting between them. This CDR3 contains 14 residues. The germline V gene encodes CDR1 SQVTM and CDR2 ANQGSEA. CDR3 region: CSVVETNRNQPQHF. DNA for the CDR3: TGCAGCGTTGTGGAAACTAACCGGAATCAGCCCCAGCATTTT.